This paragraph reports one T cell receptor (beta chain). Germline lookup yields CDR1 MDHEN and CDR2 SYDVKM. This CDR3 contains 14 residues. V lost 6 bases to trimming and J lost 8 bases, with 17 bases between them. The data were obtained in a study of technical replicates of blood from a few donors. Profiling relied on immunoSEQ multiplex PCR, and the TCRdb table lists in-frame clones only, not all of them. The table lists under 80,000 clones, more than 85% of them singletons. The sequence was collected from a human donor in good health. Some clones in this sample may be carry-over from other donors' samples. Sequencing was carried out using T cells isolated from PBMCs. The chain couples TRBV28 to TRBJ2-1, with D possibly being TRBD2 (6 bases). CDR3 nucleotides: TGTGCCAGCAGCACTCGGAGGGGCTGGGATGAGCAGTTCTTC. Its protein product is CASSTRRGWDEQFF.